This TCR beta chain is drawn from a study of shared clonotypes between healthy human individuals. Deletions cut 2 bases from V and 6 bases from J, with 8 bases between. The CDR3 sequence is 12 residues long. Germline V gives CDR1 SEHNR, CDR2 FQNEAQ (reference sequence). Study-level points and caveats: Sequencing depth was expected to influence donor clonotype sharing.

Remarks on this clone: No antigen is known for it.

Produced via immunoSEQ multiplex PCR; TCRdb's table is partial and in-frame only. The data hold about 640,000 clones, with about two thirds observed a single time. This receptor was obtained from a woman in her thirties in good health. What was sequenced was memory CD4+ T cells sorted from blood. Subset given: CD45RA-negative fraction. The rearrangement uses TRBV7-9 and TRBJ2-7, with a weak D call TRBD1 (5 bases). CDR3 sequence (DNA): TGTGCCAGCAGCTTACAGGGCAGCGAGCAGTACTTC. The encoded protein is CASSLQGSEQYF.